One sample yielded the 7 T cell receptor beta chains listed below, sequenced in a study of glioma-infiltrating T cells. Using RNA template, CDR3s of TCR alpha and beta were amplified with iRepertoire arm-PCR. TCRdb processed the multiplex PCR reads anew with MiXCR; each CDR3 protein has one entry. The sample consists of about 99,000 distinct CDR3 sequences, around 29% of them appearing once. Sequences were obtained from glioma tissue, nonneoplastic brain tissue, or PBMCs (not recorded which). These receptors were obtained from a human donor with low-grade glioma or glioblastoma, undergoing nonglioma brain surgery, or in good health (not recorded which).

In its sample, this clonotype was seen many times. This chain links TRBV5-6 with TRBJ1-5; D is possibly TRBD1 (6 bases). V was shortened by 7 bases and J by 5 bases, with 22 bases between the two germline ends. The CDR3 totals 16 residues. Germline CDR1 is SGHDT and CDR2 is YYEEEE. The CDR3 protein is CASHLTLGQLYQPQHF. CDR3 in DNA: TGTGCCAGCCACCTGACTCTCGGACAGCTTTATCAGCCCCAGCATTTT.

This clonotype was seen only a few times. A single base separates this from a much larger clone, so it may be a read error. The CDR3 nucleotides are TGTGCCGGCAGCTTAGCGCAGGACTCTCCCCAGCATTTT. This translates into CAGSLAQDSPQHF. J is TRBJ1-5 and V is TRBV7-2; no clear D. Looked up from germline, CDR1 is SGHTA and CDR2 is FQGNSA. The CDR3 sequence is 13 residues long.

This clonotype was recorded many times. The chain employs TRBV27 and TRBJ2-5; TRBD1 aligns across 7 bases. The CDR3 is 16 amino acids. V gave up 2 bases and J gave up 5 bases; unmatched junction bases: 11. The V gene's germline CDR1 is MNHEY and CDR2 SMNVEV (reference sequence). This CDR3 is CASSLTQGESGETQYF. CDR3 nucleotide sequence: TGTGCCAGCAGTTTAACCCAGGGGGAAAGTGGGGAGACCCAGTACTTC.

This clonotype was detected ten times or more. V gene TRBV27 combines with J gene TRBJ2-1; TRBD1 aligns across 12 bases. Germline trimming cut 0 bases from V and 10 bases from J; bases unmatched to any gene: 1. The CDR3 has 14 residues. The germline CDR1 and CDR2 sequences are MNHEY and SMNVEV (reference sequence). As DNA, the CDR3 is TGTGCCAGCAGTTTATCTGGGACAGGGGGCGAGCAGTTCTTC. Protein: CASSLSGTGGEQFF.

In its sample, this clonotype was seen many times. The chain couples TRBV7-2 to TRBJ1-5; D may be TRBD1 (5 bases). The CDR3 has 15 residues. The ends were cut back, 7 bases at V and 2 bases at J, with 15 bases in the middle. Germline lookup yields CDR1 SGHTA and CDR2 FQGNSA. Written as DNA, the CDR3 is TGTGCCAGCACCCGGACAATCTTTGGCAATCAGCCCCAGCATTTT. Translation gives CASTRTIFGNQPQHF.

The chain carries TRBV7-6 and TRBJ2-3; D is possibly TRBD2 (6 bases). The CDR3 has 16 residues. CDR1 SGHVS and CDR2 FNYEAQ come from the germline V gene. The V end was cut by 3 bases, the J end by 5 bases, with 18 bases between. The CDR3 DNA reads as TGTGCCAGCAGCTTCCTCGGGGGAGTAAATGGAGATACGCAGTATTTT. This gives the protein CASSFLGGVNGDTQYF.

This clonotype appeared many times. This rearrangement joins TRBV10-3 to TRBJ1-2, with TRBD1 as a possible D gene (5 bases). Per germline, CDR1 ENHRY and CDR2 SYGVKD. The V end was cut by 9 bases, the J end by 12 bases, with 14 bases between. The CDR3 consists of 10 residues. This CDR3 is CAIPLRVHTF. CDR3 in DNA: TGTGCCATTCCCCTCAGGGTCCACACCTTC.